This entry is about one T cell receptor beta chain. No antigen is known for it. Base qualities are not provided; no much larger clone lies one nucleotide away. The data originate from a study of Ad26.COV2.S vaccination and SARS-CoV-2 variants (dated by TCRdb to 2020 to 2023). Background on the whole study: Donors in the vaccine arm were drawn from COV1001, a multicentre, randomized, double-blind, placebo-controlled phase I-IIa trial testing Ad26.COV2.S in healthy adults. Ad26.COV2.S was administered intramuscularly at 5 x 10^10 or 1 x 10^11 viral particles, either as a single shot or as two shots given 56 days apart. TCRbeta repertoire sequencing was used to assess the specificity and breadth of SARS-CoV-2-reactive T cell receptors after Ad26.COV2.S vaccination. The TCR-sequenced set comprised about 32 samples: some 19 Ad26.COV2.S vaccine recipients, 5 placebo recipients and 8 SARS-CoV-2 convalescent individuals. Trial participants were randomized into five groups of five, in which low-dose or high-dose Ad26.COV2.S was given once or twice, or placebo was given on both occasions. Investigators remained blinded to trial group allocation during experiments and outcome assessment. Overall study outcomes, separate from this receptor: The study was not powered to compare responses between vaccine doses or regimens. Vaccine and placebo recipients had similar non-spike TCR breadth, a finding consistent with the vaccine containing only spike. Higher spike-specific TCR breadth was observed in Ad26.COV2.S recipients than in placebo recipients (P = 0.0014). After vaccination, spike-specific CD8+ and CD4+ T cell responses were reported to show substantial breadth. The authors noted that the TCR breadth and depth analyses may have underestimated total T cell responses.

Including the terminal cysteine and phenylalanine, the CDR3 comprises 15 residues. Solely the CDR3 DNA is kept, with 45 bases framed from the first base. Trimmed from V: 1 base; trimmed from J: 8 bases; junction bases lacking a gene match: 10. CDR1 and CDR2 were assigned from the germline V gene as SGHRS and YFSETQ. The intended sense of this specimen's treatment or condition label: around 19 received Ad26.COV2.S at low or high dose, single or two shots; roughly 5 received placebo; per-sample allocation not given. Repertoires of vaccine and placebo recipients were sequenced from samples taken on day 63 after the first injection. Cohort 1b enrolled around 23 adults aged 18-55 years at a single site in Boston, USA, between 29 July and 7 August 2020. Ad26.COV2.S consisted of a replication-incompetent adenovirus type 26 vector by which a prefusion-stabilized SARS-CoV-2 spike protein from the original Wuhan strain was expressed.

The immunoSEQ Assay was the method used to sequence TCRbeta CDR3 regions. After extraction, genomic DNA underwent amplification by bias-controlled multiplex PCR, followed by high-throughput sequencing. Per the authors' processing: To quantify the absolute abundance of every unique TCRbeta CDR3 region, sequences were collapsed and filtered. T cell fraction was estimated by normalizing TCRbeta template counts to usable DNA, which was measured by amplifying reference genes present in all nucleated cells. Repertoire TCRs were annotated as SARS-CoV-2-specific by exact matching of V gene, CDR3 amino acid sequence and J gene to a known reactive TCR set. MIRA supplied the reference SARS-CoV-2 TCR set, which was filtered for enrichment in COVID-19-positive ImmuneCODE repertoires so that public or cross-reactive TCRs were removed. Drawing on the MIRA antigens, annotated TCRs were analysed further at the level of specific ORF or position within ORF. Breadth was defined as annotated unique rearrangements over total unique productive rearrangements; depth was the summed frequency of those rearrangements. Two-sided Wilcoxon rank-sum tests were used to compare TCR breadth between groups. TCRdb holds this immuneACCESS table with in-frame rearrangements only. Some clones are missing; in checked studies, unresolved V genes explain under half, and the rest has no known cause. V and J calls and clone size are copied from that table; D and trimming were computed from the DNA. The sample table shows about 350,000 clones, and around nine tenths are seen once. 5% of the sample is held by the ten biggest clonotypes.

The sample in question was peripheral blood, obtained in a trial of Ad26.COV2.S vaccine versus placebo. Recombination linked TRBV5-1 to TRBJ2-3; 7 junctional bases match TRBD1. The sequence was collected from a person aged 18-65 years who received the Ad26.COV2.S COVID-19 vaccine or a placebo. The CDR3 is CASSLLLGAGGTQYF. The bases read TGCGCCAGCAGCTTGTTGCTGGGGGCAGGGGGTACGCAGTATTTT.